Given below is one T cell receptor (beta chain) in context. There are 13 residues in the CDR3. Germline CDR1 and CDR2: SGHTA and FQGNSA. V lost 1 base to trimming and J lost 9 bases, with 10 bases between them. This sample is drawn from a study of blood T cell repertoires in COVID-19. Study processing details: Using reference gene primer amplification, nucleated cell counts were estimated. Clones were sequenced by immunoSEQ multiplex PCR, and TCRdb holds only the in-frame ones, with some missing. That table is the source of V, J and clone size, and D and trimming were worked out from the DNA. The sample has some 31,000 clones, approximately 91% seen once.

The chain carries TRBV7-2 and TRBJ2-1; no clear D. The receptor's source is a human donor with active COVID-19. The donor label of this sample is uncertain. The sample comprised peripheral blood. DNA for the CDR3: TGTGCCAGCAGCTTAGGGCTGGTTGGTGAGCAGTTCTTC. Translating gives CASSLGLVGEQFF.